The clone carrying this TCR beta chain was seen repeatedly, ten times or more. Germline values: CDR1 SGHRS, CDR2 YFSETQ. V was shortened by 7 bases and J by 3 bases, with 17 bases between the two germline ends. The CDR3 length is 15 residues. The data were obtained in a study of neurological immune-mediated disorders. The time point is: longitudinal time-point 3. From the 5' RACE reads, TCRdb called clonotypes with MiXCR, one entry per CDR3 protein. The top ten hold about 3% of the sample, which has around 100,000 distinct CDR3 sequences, under 14% seen once. The receptor's source is a female donor with HTLV-1-associated myelopathy (HAM/TSP). V gene TRBV5-1 combines with J gene TRBJ2-1; tentatively, D is TRBD2 (6 bases). Source material: PBMCs. The CDR3 DNA reads as TGCGCCAGCTGCCAACCGGGACTCGTCTACAATGAGCAGTTCTTC. Its protein product is CASCQPGLVYNEQFF.